Each of the 25 T cell receptor beta chains below was sequenced from the same sample in a study of blood T cell repertoires in COVID-19. Generated by immunoSEQ multiplex PCR, the TCRdb table keeps only in-frame clones and is missing some. The table includes some 150,000 clones, roughly 88% detected once. The sequenced sample was peripheral blood. The receptor source for this set is a man in his sixties with COVID-19, enrolled during active disease.

There are a few counts of this clone. This same CDR3 is encoded by further DNA sequences in the sample. The chain links TRBV6-5 to TRBJ1-2; tentative D call: TRBD1 (5 bases). The CDR3 spans 12 residues. V lost 4 bases and J lost 5, with 8 bases in between. CDR1 and CDR2 from the germline V gene are MNHEY and SVGAGI. The CDR3 spells CASSSAGYGYTF. For the CDR3, the DNA is TGTGCCAGCAGTTCTGCAGGGTATGGCTACACCTTC.

The chain joins TRBV4-2 to TRBJ2-7; 8 nucleotides align to TRBD1. The CDR3 is made up of 14 amino acids. Per germline, CDR1 LGHNA and CDR2 YNFKEQ. The junction had 5 bases not matched to a gene; V was cut back by 2 bases and J by 5 bases. CDR3 in DNA: TGTGCCAGCAGCCAATACGGACAGGGCGACGAGCAGTACTTC. Protein product: CASSQYGQGDEQYF.

J is TRBJ2-4 and V is TRBV24-1, with D hard to call. The CDR3 has 12 residues. Germline assignment: CDR1 KGHDR and CDR2 SFDVKD. Between the trimmed V and J ends, which lost 5 bases and 5 bases, there was a span of 6 bases. CDR3 loop: CATSGLENIQYF. The CDR3 nucleotides read TGTGCCACCAGTGGTCTAGAAAACATTCAGTACTTC.

This chain joins TRBV4-1 and TRBJ1-2; D uncertain. CDR1 and CDR2 (germline): MGHRA, YSYEKL. The CDR3 contains 15 residues. V was trimmed by 0 bases and J by 4 bases, leaving 12 bases between them. CDR3 nucleotides: TGCGCCAGCAGCCAAGATTATACAGTCGGCTATGGCTACACCTTC. Its protein is CASSQDYTVGYGYTF.

The V call is TRBV19, the J call TRBJ1-1; maybe TRBD1 (5 bases). CDR1 LNHDA and CDR2 SQIVND come from the germline V gene (reference sequence). The CDR3 contains 16 residues. Trimming took off 0 bases at V and 10 bases at J, with 21 bases between the two ends. The CDR3, as DNA: TGTGCCAGTAGTATAGAGGAGGGGCGCGGAGGGGTCGCAGCTTTCTTT. Its translation is CASSIEEGRGGVAAFF.

This rearrangement joins TRBV11-3 to TRBJ2-7; possibly TRBD1 for D (5 bases). Trimming shortened V by 5 bases and J by 0 bases, and 14 bases separated the two germline ends. In germline, CDR1 is SGHNT, CDR2 YENEEA. The length of the CDR3 is 15 residues. This chain's CDR3 is CASSPQGESSYEQYF. Written as DNA, the CDR3 is TGTGCCAGCAGCCCACAAGGGGAAAGCTCCTACGAGCAGTACTTC.

This sequence joins TRBV28 and TRBJ2-3; possible D gene TRBD2, 5 bases. V lost 8 bases, J lost 2 bases, and 17 bases lay in between. The CDR3 is 15 amino acids. Germline V lookup: CDR1 MDHEN, CDR2 SYDVKM. The CDR3 protein is CASPNESGLTDTQYF. CDR3 DNA sequence: TGTGCCAGCCCGAACGAGAGCGGCCTCACAGATACGCAGTATTTT.

This clone was seen more than once but under ten times. The rearrangement joins TRBV3-1 (or the pseudogene TRBV3-2) to TRBJ1-2, with 11 bases matching TRBD1. Losses at the gene ends were 6 bases for V and 6 bases for J; bases not matched to a gene: 6. The V gene's germline CDR1 is LGHDT and CDR2 YNNKEL (reference sequence). CDR3 length equals 14 residues. CDR3 DNA sequence: TGTGCCAGCAGGCTAGGACAGGGGGCTGATGGCTACACCTTC. The encoded protein is CASRLGQGADGYTF.

The V gene is TRBV4-3, the J gene TRBJ2-5; 14 bases fit TRBD2. This CDR3 spans 20 amino acids. V dropped 0 bases and J dropped 5; count of bases not matched to a gene: 14. Germline V gene data show CDR1 as LGHNA and CDR2 as YSLEER. The CDR3 DNA is TGCGCCAGCAGCCAAGAGACGAGACTAGCGGGGGGGGGCGGCTACGAGACCCAGTACTTC. Translated, it gives CASSQETRLAGGGGYETQYF.

The J gene is TRBJ1-1, the V gene TRBV27, with 7 positions matching TRBD1. CDR1 and CDR2 from the germline V gene are MNHEY and SMNVEV (reference sequence). After removal of 0 bases from V and 6 bases from J, the junction contained 7 bases not matched to a gene. This CDR3 is built from 15 residues. The CDR3 sequence: CASSLSTGKESEAFF. The CDR3 DNA reads TGTGCCAGCAGTTTATCGACAGGGAAGGAATCTGAAGCTTTCTTT.

The chain recombines TRBV19 with TRBJ1-1; D gene unclear. The V gene lost 5 bases and the J gene lost 4 bases, with 17 bases spanning the gap. The CDR3 contains 15 residues. The germline CDR1 and CDR2 sequences are LNHDA and SQIVND (reference sequence). The CDR3 DNA reads as TGTGCCAGTAGTGAAGATCGGGAGGGTAGCACTGAAGCTTTCTTT. As protein: CASSEDREGSTEAFF.

V usage is TRBV6-5 and J usage is TRBJ2-3; D uncertain. This CDR3 spans 12 amino acids. The V end was cut by 4 bases, the J end by 2 bases, with 4 bases between. Per the germline V gene, CDR1 is MNHEY and CDR2 is SVGAGI. The CDR3 sequence is CASSSFTDTQYF. CDR3 DNA sequence: TGTGCCAGCAGTTCATTCACAGATACGCAGTATTTT.

There are a few counts of this clone. The gene calls are TRBV7-2 and TRBJ1-5, with D possibly being TRBD1 (6 bases). CDR1 and CDR2 from the germline V gene are SGHTA and FQGNSA. The CDR3 is 14 amino acids. V was pared by 5 bases and J by 4 bases, with 12 bases between. DNA for the CDR3: TGTGCCAGCAGCGGGGGCGGGGGAAATCAGCCCCAGCATTTT. Translated: CASSGGGGNQPQHF.

CDR3 amino acids: CASSSSGRANNRIYEQYF. The CDR3 DNA is TGTGCCAGCAGTTCTAGCGGGAGGGCCAACAATCGGATCTACGAGCAGTACTTC. The chain recombines TRBV27 with TRBJ2-7; 12 bases fit TRBD2. Looked up from germline, CDR1 is MNHEY and CDR2 is SMNVEV (reference sequence). The CDR3 is made up of 18 amino acids. V lost 4 bases and J lost 3; bases outside the gene matches: 13.

This clone was seen just once. This chain links TRBV18 with TRBJ1-4, with D unresolved. Germline CDR1 is KGHSH and CDR2 is LQKENI. V was shortened by 1 base and J by 8 bases, with 11 bases between the two germline ends. The CDR3 is 14 amino acids. The CDR3 sequence is CASSPRQVIEKLFF. The CDR3 nucleotides are TGTGCCAGCTCACCACGGCAGGTCATAGAAAAACTGTTTTTT.

The chain couples TRBV7-9 to TRBJ1-1; D is undetermined. Trimming removed 0 bases from V and 6 bases from J, with 5 bases in between. Germline CDR1 is SEHNR and CDR2 is FQNEAQ (reference sequence). The CDR3 spans 12 residues. Here the CDR3 reads CASSLARPEAFF. CDR3 DNA sequence: TGTGCCAGCAGCTTAGCGCGGCCTGAAGCTTTCTTT.

The V call is TRBV28, the J call TRBJ2-3; D is unclear. Germline assignment: CDR1 MDHEN and CDR2 SYDVKM. The length of the CDR3 is 14 residues. Trimming stripped 2 bases from V and 3 bases from J, with 9 bases between. The CDR3 reads CASSLPVTTDTQYF. As DNA, the CDR3 is TGTGCCAGCAGTTTACCAGTAACGACAGATACGCAGTATTTT.

The chain is built from TRBV5-8 and TRBJ1-1; 10 nucleotides agree with TRBD1. CDR1 SGHTS and CDR2 YDEGEE come from the germline V gene. The ends lost 4 bases at V and 4 bases at J; junction bases unmatched: 7. CDR3 size: 15 residues. The CDR3 sequence is CASSGGQGLVTEAFF. The DNA of the CDR3 is TGTGCCAGCAGCGGGGGACAGGGGTTGGTCACTGAAGCTTTCTTT.

V and J are TRBV5-5 and TRBJ1-3; TRBD1 agrees at 7 bases. Trimming at V came to 4 bases and at J to 7 bases, leaving 11 bases not matched to a gene. Germline lookup yields CDR1 SGHKS and CDR2 YYEKEE (reference sequence). This CDR3 has 15 residues. The CDR3 loop is CASSHRWQGVNTIYF. The CDR3 DNA follows: TGTGCCAGCAGCCATCGATGGCAGGGGGTGAACACCATATATTTT.

The chain is built from TRBV13 and TRBJ2-4; TRBD1 matches 10 bases. CDR3 size: 21 residues. V trimming: 4 bases; J trimming: 1 base; junction bases outside the gene matches: 19. CDR1 is PRHDT, CDR2 FYEKMQ, per germline (reference sequence). This CDR3 is CASSSINPRDRGLLAKNIQYF. In DNA, the CDR3 is TGTGCCAGCAGCTCCATCAACCCTCGGGACAGGGGACTTCTGGCCAAAAACATTCAGTACTTC.

The V gene is TRBV7-9, the J gene TRBJ1-1; D gene unclear. Germline V CDR1 and CDR2: SEHNR, FQNEAQ (reference sequence). The V end was cut by 5 bases, the J end by 1 base, with 14 bases between. The CDR3 runs to 15 residues. CDR3 coding DNA: TGTGCCAGCAGCCCCCGTGTAGCGGGGAACACTGAAGCTTTCTTT. Its protein is CASSPRVAGNTEAFF.

This clone was counted between two and nine times. The genes are TRBV18 and TRBJ2-2; 13 bases align to TRBD2. The germline CDR1 and CDR2 sequences are KGHSH and LQKENI. CDR3 length: 17 amino acids. J was trimmed by 4 bases and V by 3 bases; bases with no gene match: 5. DNA for the CDR3: TGTGCCAGCTCACCGCCGGGACTAGCGGGATTCACCGGGGAGCTGTTTTTT. Translation gives CASSPPGLAGFTGELFF. Full variable domain (missing parts from reference TRBV18 and TRBJ2-2): NAGVMQNPRHLVRRRGQEARLRCSPMKGHSHVYWYRQLPEEGLKFMVYLQKENIIDESGMPKERFSAEFPKEGPSILRIQQVVRGDSAAYFCASSPPGLAGFTGELFFGEGSRLTVL.

The chain carries TRBV14 and TRBJ2-7, with D possibly being TRBD1 (5 bases). The CDR3 runs 17 residues. CDR1 is SGHDN, CDR2 FVKESK, per germline. Trimming removed 0 bases at V and 1 base at J, with 16 bases between. CDR3 DNA sequence: TGTGCCAGCAGCCAAGATTACCAGGGAAAAAGTTCCTACGAGCAGTACTTC. It is translated as CASSQDYQGKSSYEQYF.

The chain carries TRBV6-5 and TRBJ1-1; 9 nucleotides match TRBD1. The junction had 7 bases not matched to a gene; V was cut back by 0 bases and J by 5 bases. The CDR3 totals 16 residues. Germline loops: CDR1 MNHEY, CDR2 SVGAGI. CDR3 DNA: TGTGCCAGCAGTTACTCTTGGACAGGGGTACGGACTGAAGCTTTCTTT. Protein sequence: CASSYSWTGVRTEAFF.

The J gene is TRBJ2-1, the V gene TRBV3-1 (or the pseudogene TRBV3-2), with D perhaps matching TRBD2 (6 bases). The V and J ends lost 4 bases and 5 bases respectively, with 9 bases between them. Germline-derived CDR1 and CDR2 are LGHDT and YNNKEL (reference sequence). The CDR3 has 13 residues. The CDR3 spells CASSLRTNNEQFF. The CDR3 DNA follows: TGTGCCAGCAGCCTTAGGACTAACAATGAGCAGTTCTTC.